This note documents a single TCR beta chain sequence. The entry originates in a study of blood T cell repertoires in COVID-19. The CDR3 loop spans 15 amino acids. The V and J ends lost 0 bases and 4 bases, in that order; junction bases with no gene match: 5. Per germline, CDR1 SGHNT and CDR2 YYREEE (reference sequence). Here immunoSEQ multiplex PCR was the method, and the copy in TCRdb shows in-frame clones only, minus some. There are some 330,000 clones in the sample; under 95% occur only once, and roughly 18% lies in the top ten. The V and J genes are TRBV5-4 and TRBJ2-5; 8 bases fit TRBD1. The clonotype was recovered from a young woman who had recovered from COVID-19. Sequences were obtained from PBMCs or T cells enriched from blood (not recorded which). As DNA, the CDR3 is TGTGCCAGCAGCTTGGAGACAGGGGATGGAGAGACCCAGTACTTC. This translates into CASSLETGDGETQYF.